Shown below are 10 T cell receptor beta chains from a single sample sequenced in a study of shared clonotypes between healthy human individuals. Profiled with immunoSEQ multiplex PCR; TCRdb holds only in-frame clones, not every one. The sample has approximately 530,000 clones; 90% to 97% are singletons. Sequenced input: naive CD4+ T cells sorted from blood. Subset here: CD45RA+ positively selected. The receptor source for this set is a woman younger than 45 in good health.

Worth noting for this clone: This same CDR3 is encoded by further DNA sequences in the sample. The V and J genes are TRBV6-5 and TRBJ2-1; D possibly corresponds to TRBD2 (5 bases). CDR3 length equals 12 residues. CDR1 MNHEY and CDR2 SVGAGI come from the germline V gene. V was shortened by 0 bases and J by 8 bases, with 5 bases between the two germline ends. CDR3 sequence: CASSYSGDEQFF. CDR3 DNA sequence: TGTGCCAGCAGTTACTCGGGAGATGAGCAGTTCTTC.

The chain uses TRBV30 and TRBJ2-1; no firm D call. CDR1 and CDR2 (germline): GTSNPN, SVGIG (reference sequence). The ends were cut back, 7 bases at V and 6 bases at J, with 19 bases in the middle. This CDR3 region has 14 residues. CDR3 bases: TGTGCCTTTGGTCTCTCCTCGATCCCCAATGAGCAGTTCTTC. This codes for CAFGLSSIPNEQFF.

This rearrangement joins TRBV27 to TRBJ1-2; D is unresolved. There are 14 residues in the CDR3. V lost 8 bases and J lost 8, with 21 bases in between. Germline CDR1 reads MNHEY; CDR2 reads SMNVEV (reference sequence). The CDR3, as DNA: TGTGCCAGCTCCCTATCAAGCCAGCGTGGGGGCTACACCTTC. Amino acid sequence: CASSLSSQRGGYTF.

The J gene is TRBJ1-1, the V gene TRBV4-2; a weak D match, TRBD1 (5 bases). CDR3 length: 12 amino acids. Per the germline V gene, CDR1 is LGHNA and CDR2 is YNFKEQ. V lost 3 bases and J 12 bases, leaving 14 bases between the germline ends. The CDR3 DNA reads TGTGCCAGCAGCCATACGGAGGGGCGGACTTTCTTT. This encodes CASSHTEGRTFF.

Here the CDR3 reads CASTETGDQPQHF. The CDR3 region has the DNA TGTGCCAGTACAGAGACAGGGGATCAGCCCCAGCATTTT. The chain couples TRBV19 to TRBJ1-5; 8 bases line up with TRBD1. The CDR3 sequence is 13 residues long. V shed 7 bases, J shed 5 bases, and the junction held 4 bases outside the gene matches. Germline values: CDR1 LNHDA, CDR2 SQIVND (reference sequence).

The V gene is TRBV27, the J gene TRBJ1-2; D not certain. The CDR3 length is 14 residues. V lost 0 bases, J lost 4 bases, and 9 bases lay in between. Germline V lookup: CDR1 MNHEY, CDR2 SMNVEV (reference sequence). CDR3 region: CASSLSGSIYGYTF. The CDR3, as DNA: TGTGCCAGCAGTTTATCAGGAAGTATCTATGGCTACACCTTC.

V usage is TRBV11-2 and J usage is TRBJ1-1; 10 nucleotides agree with TRBD1. The trim removed 4 bases at V and 5 bases at J, leaving 7 bases unmatched. The germline gives CDR1 SGHAT, CDR2 FQNNGV. This CDR3 spans 15 amino acids. In DNA, the CDR3 is TGTGCCAGCAGCTATACGGACAGGGGGAGAACTGAAGCTTTCTTT. Residues: CASSYTDRGRTEAFF.

This sequence joins TRBV10-1 and TRBJ2-3; 14 bases fit TRBD2. This CDR3 is 20 amino acids long. The V segment lost 0 bases and the J segment 0 bases; nucleotides outside the gene matches: 8. CDR1 and CDR2 (germline): WNHNN, SYGVQD (reference sequence). CDR3 sequence reads: CASSESGTSGSSTSTDTQYF. CDR3 DNA: TGCGCCAGCAGTGAGTCGGGGACTAGCGGGAGCTCTACTAGCACAGATACGCAGTATTTT.

This chain joins TRBV2 and TRBJ2-7; D gene ambiguous. Germline V lookup: CDR1 SNHLY, CDR2 FYNNEI. The CDR3 runs to 13 residues. Trimming stripped 4 bases from V and 3 bases from J, with 10 bases between. CDR3 residues: CASSVFVFYEQYF. Written as DNA, the CDR3 is TGTGCCAGCAGTGTTTTCGTCTTCTACGAGCAGTACTTC.

The chain joins TRBV19 to TRBJ2-1; D may be TRBD1 (5 bases). The germline CDR1 and CDR2 sequences are LNHDA and SQIVND (reference sequence). CDR3 length: 15 amino acids. V lost 4 bases to trimming and J lost 0 bases, with 10 bases between them. The CDR3 spells CASSRRGRSYNEQFF. In DNA form, the CDR3 reads TGTGCCAGTAGTAGAAGGGGTCGCTCCTACAATGAGCAGTTCTTC.